This T cell receptor beta chain was profiled in a study of T cell responses to AZD1222 COVID-19 vaccine. The V end was cut by 5 bases, the J end by 5 bases, with 15 bases between. The CDR3 covers 15 residues. Germline loops: CDR1 LNHNV, CDR2 YYDKDF (reference sequence). Study-wide findings and caveats: With dominance at 160-218 and 743-854, vaccine-associated CD4 TCRs spanned spike.

This table comes from immunoSEQ multiplex PCR, and its TCRdb copy is limited to in-frame clones, with some not included. The sample records around 160,000 clones, approximately 90% being singletons. About this clone itself: Its antigen is unidentified.

Sequencing used peripheral blood, obtained on day 0 of AZD1222 vaccination. This receptor was identified in an adult in good health. This chain uses TRBV15 with TRBJ2-2; D is perhaps TRBD1 or TRBD2 (5 bases each). CDR3 in amino acids: CATSPRGVGTGELFF. Written as DNA, the CDR3 is TGTGCCACCAGCCCCAGAGGGGTTGGGACCGGGGAGCTGTTTTTT.